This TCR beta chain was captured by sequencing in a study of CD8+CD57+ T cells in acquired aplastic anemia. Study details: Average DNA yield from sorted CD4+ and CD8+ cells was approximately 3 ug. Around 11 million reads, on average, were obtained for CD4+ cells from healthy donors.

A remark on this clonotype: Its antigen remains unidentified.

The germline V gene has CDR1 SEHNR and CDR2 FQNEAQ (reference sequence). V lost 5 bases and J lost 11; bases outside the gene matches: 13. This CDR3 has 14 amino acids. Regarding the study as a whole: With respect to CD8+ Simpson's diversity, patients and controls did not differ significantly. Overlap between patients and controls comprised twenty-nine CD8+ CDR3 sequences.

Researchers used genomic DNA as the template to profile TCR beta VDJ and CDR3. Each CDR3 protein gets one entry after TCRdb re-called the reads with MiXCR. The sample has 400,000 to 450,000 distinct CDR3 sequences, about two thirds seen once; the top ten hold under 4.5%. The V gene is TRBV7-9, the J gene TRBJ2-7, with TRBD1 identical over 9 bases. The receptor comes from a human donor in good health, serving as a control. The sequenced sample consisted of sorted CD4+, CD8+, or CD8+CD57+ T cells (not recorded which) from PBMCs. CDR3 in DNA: TGTGCCAGCAGCGTGGGACAGGGATTCGGTACGGAGTACTTC. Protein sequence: CASSVGQGFGTEYF.